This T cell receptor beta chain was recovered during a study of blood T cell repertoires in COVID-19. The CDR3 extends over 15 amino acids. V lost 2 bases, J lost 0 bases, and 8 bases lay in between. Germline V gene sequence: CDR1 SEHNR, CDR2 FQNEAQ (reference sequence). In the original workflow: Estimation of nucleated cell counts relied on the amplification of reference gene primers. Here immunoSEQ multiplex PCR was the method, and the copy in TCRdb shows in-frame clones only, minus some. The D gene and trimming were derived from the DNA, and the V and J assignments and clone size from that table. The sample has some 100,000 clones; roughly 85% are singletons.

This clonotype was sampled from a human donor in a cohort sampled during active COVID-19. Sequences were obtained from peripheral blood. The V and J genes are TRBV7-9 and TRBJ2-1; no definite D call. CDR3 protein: CASSLYGSSYNEQFF. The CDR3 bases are TGTGCCAGCAGCTTATACGGTTCCTCCTACAATGAGCAGTTCTTC.